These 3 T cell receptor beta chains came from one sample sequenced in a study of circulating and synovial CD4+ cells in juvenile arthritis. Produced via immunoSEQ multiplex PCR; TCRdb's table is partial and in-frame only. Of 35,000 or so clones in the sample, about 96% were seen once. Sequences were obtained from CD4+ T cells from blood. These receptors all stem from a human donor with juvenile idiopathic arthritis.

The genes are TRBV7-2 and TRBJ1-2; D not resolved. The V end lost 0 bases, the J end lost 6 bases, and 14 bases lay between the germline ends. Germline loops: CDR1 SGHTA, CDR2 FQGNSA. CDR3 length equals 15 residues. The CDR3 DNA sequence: TGTGCCAGCAGCTTAGCGTGGCCAGGATCTAATGGCTACACCTTC. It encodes CASSLAWPGSNGYTF. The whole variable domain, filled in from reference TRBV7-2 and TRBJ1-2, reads GAGVSQSPSNKVTEKGKDVELRCDPISGHTALYWYRQSLGQGLEFLIYFQGNSAPDKSGLPSDRFSAERTGGSVSTLTIQRTQQEDSAVYLCASSLAWPGSNGYTFGSGTRLTVV.

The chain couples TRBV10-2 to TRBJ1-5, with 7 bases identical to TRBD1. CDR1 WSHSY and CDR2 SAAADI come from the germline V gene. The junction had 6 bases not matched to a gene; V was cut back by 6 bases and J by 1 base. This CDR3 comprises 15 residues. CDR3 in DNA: TGCGCCAGCAGCCCGACAGGGAGAAGCAATCAGCCCCAGCATTTT. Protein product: CASSPTGRSNQPQHF.

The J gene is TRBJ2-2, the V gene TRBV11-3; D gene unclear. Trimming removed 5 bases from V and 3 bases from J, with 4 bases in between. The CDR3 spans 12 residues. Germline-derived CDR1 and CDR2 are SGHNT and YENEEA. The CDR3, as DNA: TGTGCCAGCAGCCGGGACACCGGGGAGCTGTTTTTT. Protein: CASSRDTGELFF.